This entry is about one TCR beta chain. This clonotype was picked up many times. Its recognized antigen is unknown. No per-base quality is available; no much larger clone lies one base away. The roughly 39 donors, aged about 6 to 90 years, were systemically healthy Caucasian individuals from Russia. Each donor gave about 9.8 milliliters of peripheral blood, drawn into EDTA-treated Vacutainer tubes. Ficoll-Paque density-gradient centrifugation was used to isolate PBMCs, with at least 7 million per sample. Total RNA, at least 5 micrograms per sample, was extracted from PBMCs with Trizol reagent. Naive CD45RAhigh/CD27high T cell percentages were measured by flow cytometry on a PBMC aliquot from every donor. Preparation of the library involved 5' RACE. Sequencing relied on an Illumina HiSeq 2500. A second PCR of about 6 to 12 cycles was run with a J-beta primer mix and a sample-barcoded 5' primer. A unique molecular identifier was introduced onto each TCR beta cDNA molecule by a template-switch 5' adaptor carrying 12 random nucleotides. Each sample yielded at least 3 million CDR3-containing paired-end reads. First-strand cDNA was synthesized from all RNA with the Mint cDNA synthesis kit, primed by a TRBC-specific oligonucleotide. Following uracil-DNA glycosylase treatment, a first 18-cycle PCR with universal primers M1SS and BC2_uni_R was performed on all cDNA. The study's processing was this. Normalization of each sample was performed by random selection of 1 million high-quality reads, each carrying a distinct molecular identifier. Reads with shared molecular identifiers were discarded instead of being binned into consensus sequences. MiTCR, run with a Q25 quality threshold and the strictest error-elimination algorithm, handled CDR3 identification, clonotype clustering and error correction. A nonparametric unseen species model with Euler transformation was used to estimate lower-bound total TCR beta diversity. Through fastp at Q25 and MiXCR, TCRdb rebuilt clones from the public reads, retaining in-frame beta chains. Every entry covers one CDR3 protein and lists the most common genes and DNA from its rows. None of the V and J calls come from the authors' own analysis; TCRdb made them. A total of some 1 million distinct CDR3 sequences appear in this sample, more than 40% of them only once. Together, the top ten hold 18% of the sample.

V is shortened by 4 bases, J by 5 bases, and the region joining them spans 11 bases. The CDR3 spans 12 residues, from the cysteine through the phenylalanine. This entry keeps only the CDR3 DNA: 36 bases, framed from base 1. CDR1 and CDR2 are read off the germline V gene as SQVTM and ANQGSEA. The data stem from a study of blood T cells in healthy people across ages (dated by TCRdb to between 2015 and 2017). Concerning the study at large: Template switching captured roughly one uniquely barcoded TCR beta cDNA molecule per two T cells in model experiments. The study measured age-related changes in TCR beta repertoire diversity using deep sequencing normalized with unique cDNA molecular identifiers. The study analyzed two additional independent replicas of 1 million unique cDNA reads from the same blood draw for two donors, one aged 18 to 29 and one aged 80 or older. Donors of different ages were randomly distributed across sequencing lanes to avoid experimental bias. Donors were grouped into four age groups: young (average approximately 15 years), middle-aged (roughly 37), aged (around 60) and long-lived (less than 85).

Overall study results and their limits: The CMV infection status of donors was not known, potentially confounding age-related changes in expanded clonotypes. As age increased, observed TCR beta diversity per million T cells dropped in a roughly linear way, and a significant reduction was already evident by age about 40. Compared with the aged group, the long-lived group had more naive CD4+ T cells, fewer expanded clones and increased TCR diversity, suggesting age selection. Bulk unsorted PBMC profiling prevented conclusive comparison of naive and antigen-experienced compartments. The percentage of naive T cells measured by flow cytometry correlated strongly with observed TCR beta diversity. Estimates of total diversity based on one million sequenced T cells were considered lower bounds and underestimates.

The specimen was blood. The sequence joins TRBV29-1 to TRBJ2-5; the D gene assignment is ambiguous. The receptor was isolated from a woman aged 60-75 years in good health. The nucleotide sequence is given as TGCAGCGTTGCGGTGGTTGGGGAGACCCAGTACTTC. This sequence encodes CSVAVVGETQYF.